This TCR beta chain was captured in a study of Ad26.COV2.S vaccination and SARS-CoV-2 variants. Study information: Within the COV1001 Ad26.COV2.S trial arm, the donor was enrolled.

Treatment indicated: 15 to 20 received Ad26.COV2.S at low or high dose, single or two shots; several received placebo; per-sample allocation not given. Sampling took place 63 days after the first vaccine or placebo injection. Method: immunoSEQ multiplex PCR; TCRdb's copy keeps in-frame clones and lacks some. The sample has 350,000 to 400,000 clones, 75% to 90% seen once. This receptor was obtained from a person between 18 and 60 years old who received the Ad26.COV2.S COVID-19 vaccine or a placebo. The source material was peripheral blood, sampled in a trial of Ad26.COV2.S vaccine versus placebo.

The CDR3 sequence is CASTVSRREFF. In DNA form, the CDR3 reads TGTGCCAGCACCGTTAGCAGGAGGGAGTTCTTC. The chain is built from TRBV2 and TRBJ2-1; D may be TRBD2 (6 bases). V dropped 7 bases and J dropped 14 bases, with 15 bases sitting between them. The CDR3 runs to 11 residues. CDR1 and CDR2 (germline): SNHLY, FYNNEI.